The clone carrying this T cell receptor beta chain was picked up one time. The CDR3 runs 12 residues. V gave up 7 bases and J gave up 5 bases, with 11 bases separating them. Germline CDR1 SNHLY, CDR2 FYNNEI. The record originates from a study of blood T cell repertoires in COVID-19. On the study more broadly: T cells, B-cell-depleted T cells, or PBMCs provided the cDNA or gDNA that served as material.

Assay: immunoSEQ multiplex PCR; the TCRdb copy retains only in-frame clones and omits some. The sample contains about 150,000 clones, 88% of which appear only once. Sequenced material: peripheral blood. The chain joins TRBV2 to TRBJ2-5; the D gene is possibly TRBD2 (5 bases). This receptor was taken from a human donor in a cohort sampled during active COVID-19. In nucleotides, the CDR3 is TGTGCCAGCAACCTCCCGGGGGAGACCCAGTACTTC. Its translation is CASNLPGETQYF.